This TCR beta chain was recorded in a study of CD8 T cells in ankylosing spondylitis (dated by TCRdb to the late 2010s). For context, the study as a whole: The study set out to find disease-linked TCR variants by profiling T cell receptor beta repertoires in ankylosing spondylitis patients and healthy donors. Peripheral blood was sampled, and synovial fluid was additionally collected from ankylosing spondylitis patients. In total, the full study cohort was made up of over a hundred healthy donors and 25 ankylosing spondylitis patients. General study outcomes and caveats: Some of the motif variants had been reported before in the synovial fluid and blood of reactive arthritis patients, a finding that suggests common disease-initiation mechanisms. A TCR beta motif of about eight highly homologous amino acid variants appeared characteristic of blood from ankylosing spondylitis patients. A CD8+ phenotype was shown by the disease-linked clones, which were found at relatively low frequencies in peripheral blood. The disease-linked clones were reported as significantly enriched in matched synovial fluid samples from ankylosing spondylitis patients.

TCRdb records Illumina HiSeq 2500 as the sequencer. Quantitative 5'-RACE with molecular barcodes was used to prepare TCR beta libraries. Regarding the original processing steps: To identify disease-linked TCR variants, a new computational method was used, one built on a probabilistic model of VDJ rearrangement. Using fastp trimming at Q25 and MiXCR clonotype assembly, TCRdb reanalyzed the public sequencing data and kept in-frame beta chains. Records with the same CDR3 protein are collapsed into one entry carrying the most frequent genes and DNA. TCRdb assigned the V and J calls; the authors' analysis was not used. A total of roughly 670,000 distinct CDR3 sequences appear in this sample, roughly 19% of them only once. The ten biggest clones cover around 20% of the sample. This clonotype has just a few counts. Its binding antigen is unknown. Base qualities are not recorded, but no much larger clone differs from it by a single base.

This clonotype was sampled from a male donor with ankylosing spondylitis. Sequencing was done on a sample of blood, either unsorted or a sorted T cell fraction (not recorded which).

The sequence in DNA is TGTGCCACCAGTGATCAACTGAGGGACAGCAATAAGCTAAATGAGCAGTTCTTC. Its product reads: CATSDQLRDSNKLNEQFF. The sequence joins TRBV24-1 to TRBJ2-1; 7 central nucleotides agree with TRBD1. Sequences KGHDR (CDR1) and SFDVKD (CDR2) are obtained from the germline V gene. Spanning cysteine to phenylalanine, the CDR3 consists of 18 amino acids. Kept here is only the CDR3 DNA, which spans 54 bases and is read in frame from base 1. Compared with germline, V lacks 3 bases and J lacks 7 bases; bases without a gene match: 17.